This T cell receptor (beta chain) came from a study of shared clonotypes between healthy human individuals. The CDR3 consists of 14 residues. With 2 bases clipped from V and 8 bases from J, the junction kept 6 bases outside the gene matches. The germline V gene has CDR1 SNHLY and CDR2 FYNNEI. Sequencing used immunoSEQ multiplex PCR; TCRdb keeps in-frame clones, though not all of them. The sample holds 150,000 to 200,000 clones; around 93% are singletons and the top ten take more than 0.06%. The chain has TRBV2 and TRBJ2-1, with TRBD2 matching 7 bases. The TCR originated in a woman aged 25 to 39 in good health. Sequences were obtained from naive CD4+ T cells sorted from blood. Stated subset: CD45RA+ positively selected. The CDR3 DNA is TGTGCCAGCAGTGAACTAGCGGAAGTGGATGAGCAGTTCTTC. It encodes CASSELAEVDEQFF.